These T cell receptor beta chains were read from a single sample in a study of beta chain features in type 1 diabetes. Repertoires were generated with immunoSEQ multiplex PCR, while TCRdb's copy carries only in-frame clones and drops some. The repertoire has over 40,000 clones, over 60% of them found once; the top ten carry 2% to 2.5%. The sequencing input was Tregs from blood. These receptors came from a woman aged 18-29 years with type 1 diabetes. The CDR3 runs from the conserved cysteine through the conserved F or W. D genes are given only for firm matches. Clone sizes are given selectively: once, few, many, or a class where the clone is expanded.

V gene	D gene	J gene	clone size	CDR3 protein	CDR3 DNA
TRBV2	TRBD1	TRBJ2-1	-	CASSDLGQGTPNEQFF	TGTGCCAGCAGCGATTTGGGACAGGGGACTCCCAATGAGCAGTTCTTC
TRBV4-1	TRBD2	TRBJ2-7	-	CASSQLSSGRARDEQYF	TGCGCCAGCAGCCAGTTATCTAGCGGGAGGGCCCGGGACGAGCAGTACTTC
TRBV19	-	TRBJ1-1	-	CASSLGEGITEAFF	TGTGCCAGTAGCCTGGGGGAGGGGATCACTGAAGCTTTCTTT
TRBV4-2	-	TRBJ2-7	-	CASSLVVEEYF	TGTGCCAGCAGCTTGGTTGTGGAGGAGTACTTC
TRBV18	-	TRBJ1-2	-	CASSPGPDNRGYTF	TGTGCCAGCTCACCTGGGCCGGATAATCGGGGCTACACCTTC
TRBV19	-	TRBJ2-7	-	CATSRRASYEQYF	TGTGCCACCTCACGCAGGGCGTCCTACGAGCAGTACTTC
TRBV4-2	TRBD1	TRBJ1-3	few	CASSQRGDRGNTIYF	TGTGCCAGCAGCCAACGTGGGGACAGGGGAAACACCATATATTTT
TRBV4-2	-	TRBJ1-1	-	CASSQEGQGVTEAFF	TGTGCCAGCAGCCAAGAAGGCCAGGGTGTCACTGAAGCTTTCTTT
TRBV15	-	TRBJ1-5	-	CATSKQVGGQPQHF	TGTGCCACCAGCAAACAGGTGGGTGGTCAGCCCCAGCATTTT
TRBV4-3	-	TRBJ2-1	-	CASSQDRAGRKNEQFF	TGCGCCAGCAGCCAAGATCGGGCGGGGCGCAAGAATGAGCAGTTCTTC
TRBV2	TRBD2	TRBJ2-5	-	CASLTSGPTTQYF	TGTGCCAGCCTGACTAGCGGGCCCACAACCCAGTACTTC
TRBV2	-	TRBJ2-4	-	CASRAGNSLAKNIQYF	TGTGCCAGCAGAGCGGGCAACTCCCTAGCCAAAAACATTCAGTACTTC
TRBV5-5	-	TRBJ2-7	-	CASAPRVIPSYEQYF	TGTGCCAGCGCACCCCGGGTGATTCCATCCTACGAGCAGTACTTC
TRBV29-1	TRBD1	TRBJ1-5	-	CSVTTGVNQPQHF	TGCAGCGTTACCACAGGGGTCAATCAGCCCCAGCATTTT
TRBV19	-	TRBJ2-7	-	CASSLRDLPYEQYF	TGTGCCAGTAGTCTACGGGACTTACCCTACGAGCAGTACTTC
TRBV7-9	-	TRBJ2-4	few	CASSTYLAKNIQYF	TGTGCCAGCAGCACCTACCTAGCCAAAAACATTCAGTACTTC
TRBV28	-	TRBJ1-6	-	CASIGSGVRRSPLHF	TGTGCCAGCATCGGCAGCGGGGTAAGGCGTTCACCCCTCCACTTT
TRBV5-5	-	TRBJ2-1	-	CASSSSVLADEQFF	TGTGCCAGCAGCTCTTCGGTCTTAGCGGATGAGCAGTTCTTC
TRBV6-1	-	TRBJ1-5	-	CASTLRGGSNQPQHF	TGTGCCAGCACCTTAAGGGGGGGGAGCAATCAGCCCCAGCATTTT
TRBV5-1	TRBD1	TRBJ2-7	-	CASRATGAYEQYF	TGCGCCAGCCGGGCAACAGGGGCGTACGAGCAGTACTTC
TRBV19	TRBD2	TRBJ2-3	-	CASSPRGLAGNTDTQYF	TGTGCCAGTAGTCCCCGGGGACTAGCGGGGAACACAGATACGCAGTATTTT
TRBV6-6	-	TRBJ1-2	-	CASSSLGGTSGGYTF	TGTGCCAGCAGTTCACTAGGGGGGACTAGTGGGGGCTACACCTTC
TRBV21-1	-	TRBJ2-7	-	CASYGLAASYEQYF	TGTGCCAGCTATGGACTAGCGGCTTCCTACGAGCAGTACTTC
TRBV7-2	-	TRBJ1-5	few	CASSLAGASLPPQHF	TGTGCCAGCAGCTTGGCTGGAGCATCCTTACCGCCCCAGCATTTT
TRBV19	TRBD1	TRBJ1-1	-	CASRVSTGVTEAFF	TGTGCCAGTAGGGTTTCTACAGGGGTCACTGAAGCTTTCTTT
TRBV10-3	-	TRBJ1-1	few	CATDDGLRGGGTEAFF	TGTGCCACCGATGACGGATTGCGGGGGGGCGGCACTGAAGCTTTCTTT
TRBV9	-	TRBJ2-2	-	CASSVEGTLTGELFF	TGTGCCAGCAGCGTAGAAGGGACTTTGACCGGGGAGCTGTTTTTT
TRBV5-1	-	TRBJ1-1	-	CASSPPGDTEAFF	TGCGCCAGCAGCCCGCCCGGGGACACTGAAGCTTTCTTT
TRBV27	TRBD1	TRBJ1-5	-	CASSSDRGHQPQHF	TGTGCCAGCAGTTCGGACAGGGGACATCAGCCCCAGCATTTT
TRBV19	TRBD1	TRBJ1-1	-	CASRKDRVDTEAFF	TGTGCCAGTAGGAAAGACAGGGTTGACACTGAAGCTTTCTTT
TRBV4-3	-	TRBJ2-1	-	CASSQDSSMYEQFF	TGCGCCAGCAGCCAAGATTCTAGCATGTATGAGCAGTTCTTC
TRBV29-1	TRBD1	TRBJ2-3	once	CSVGQGTDTQYF	TGCAGCGTAGGACAGGGTACAGATACGCAGTATTTT
TRBV5-1	TRBD1	TRBJ2-5	few	CASSRDRGPRSGETQYF	TGCGCCAGCAGCAGGGACAGGGGGCCGCGGTCGGGTGAGACCCAGTACTTC
TRBV28	-	TRBJ2-7	few	CASSSSTSLGYEQYF	-
TRBV6-1	-	TRBJ2-7	-	CASSEGPLQEQYF	TGTGCCAGCAGTGAGGGGCCTCTGCAGGAGCAGTACTTC
TRBV29-1	TRBD1	TRBJ2-5	-	CSVEGQGSGETQYF	TGCAGCGTTGAAGGACAGGGAAGTGGAGAGACCCAGTACTTC
TRBV7-3	-	TRBJ2-3	-	CASSPTGTDTQYF	TGTGCCAGCAGCCCCACGGGGACAGATACGCAGTATTTT
TRBV9	TRBD2	TRBJ2-1	-	CASSPGLADFYNEQFF	TGTGCCAGCAGCCCCGGGCTAGCGGACTTCTACAATGAGCAGTTCTTC
TRBV28	TRBD2	TRBJ2-3	-	CASSPGLAGGSPYDTDTQYF	TGTGCCAGCAGTCCGGGACTAGCGGGAGGATCCCCCTATGACACAGATACGCAGTATTTT
TRBV9	TRBD2	TRBJ2-7	-	CASSVGPSGLAGGYEQYF	TGTGCCAGCAGCGTAGGCCCATCTGGACTAGCGGGAGGCTACGAGCAGTACTTC
TRBV10-3	TRBD1	TRBJ2-2	-	CAISGTGDSLNTGELFF	TGTGCCATCAGCGGGACAGGGGACAGTTTGAACACCGGGGAGCTGTTTTTT
TRBV14	-	TRBJ2-2	once	CASSQGPGLNTGELFF	TGTGCCAGCAGCCAAGGTCCAGGACTGAACACCGGGGAGCTGTTTTTT
TRBV19	TRBD2	TRBJ2-7	few	CASLVAGVGEQYF	TGTGCCAGCCTAGTAGCGGGAGTAGGCGAGCAGTACTTC
TRBV27	-	TRBJ1-5	-	CASRIPPWAFNQPQHF	TGTGCCAGCAGAATCCCCCCCTGGGCCTTCAATCAGCCCCAGCATTTT
TRBV11-3	TRBD2	TRBJ2-5	-	CASSRGSGFGEETQYF	TGTGCCAGCAGCCGTGGTAGCGGGTTTGGGGAAGAGACCCAGTACTTC
TRBV13	-	TRBJ2-1	-	CASSPRVLDPDEQFF	TGTGCCAGCAGCCCCAGGGTACTGGACCCTGATGAGCAGTTCTTC
TRBV2	-	TRBJ2-3	-	CAKNKKSSTDTQYF	TGTGCCAAGAACAAGAAGTCTAGCACAGATACGCAGTATTTT
TRBV6-5	-	TRBJ2-7	-	CATQFDSLNEQYF	TGTGCCACCCAGTTCGACTCTCTGAACGAGCAGTACTTC
TRBV5-1	TRBD2	TRBJ2-3	once	CASSLGGLARTDTQYF	TGCGCCAGCAGCTTGGGGGGACTAGCGCGTACAGATACGCAGTATTTT
TRBV19	TRBD1	TRBJ2-1	-	CASSTGTVYNEQFF	TGTGCCAGTAGTACCGGGACAGTTTACAATGAGCAGTTCTTC
TRBV6-1	-	TRBJ1-4	-	CASTPGEKLFF	TGTGCCAGCACCCCAGGGGAAAAACTGTTTTTT
TRBV9	-	TRBJ2-5	few	CASSLQYQETQYF	TGTGCCAGCAGTCTTCAGTACCAAGAGACCCAGTACTTC
TRBV5-1	-	TRBJ2-1	few	CASFPALGREFLQFF	TGCGCCAGCTTTCCGGCCCTTGGCAGGGAATTTTTGCAGTTCTTC
TRBV19	-	TRBJ1-2	-	CASRWGPYGYTF	TGTGCCAGTAGGTGGGGGCCCTATGGCTACACCTTC